This is a list of T cell receptor beta chains from one sample in a study of blood T cell repertoires in COVID-19. Some clones are missing from TCRdb's copy, which holds only in-frame ones; the method was immunoSEQ multiplex PCR. The repertoire holds around 190,000 clones, with 88% as singletons. Material for sequencing was PBMCs or T cells enriched from blood (not recorded which). All receptors come from a woman aged 18-30 years who had recovered from COVID-19. The CDR3 runs from the conserved cysteine through the conserved F or W. The D gene is left open where the match is weak. Clone sizes are given selectively: once, few, many, or a class where the clone is expanded.

-	TRBD1	TRBV2	TRBJ1-6	TGTGCCAGCAGCCCGGACAGGGCCGGTTCACCCCTCCACTTT	CASSPDRAGSPLHF
-	TRBD2	TRBV4-1	TRBJ2-7	TGCGCCAGCAGCCAAGTAGGTGCTAGCGGGGTTTACGAGCAGTACTTC	CASSQVGASGVYEQYF
once	-	TRBV28	TRBJ1-1	TGTGCCACACAGAACACTGAAGCTTTCTTT	CATQNTEAFF
few	TRBD1	TRBV19	TRBJ1-5	TGTGCCAGTAGTCCGTCCGGGACAGGAAATCAGCCCCAGCATTTT	CASSPSGTGNQPQHF
-	TRBD1	TRBV10-3	TRBJ2-7	TGTGCCATCAGTGAGTCGTCAGGGGGCGACGAGCAGTACTTC	CAISESSGGDEQYF
-	TRBD2	TRBV27	TRBJ2-1	TGTGCCAGCAGGCAAGCCCTAGCGGGAGGGCACGGTGAGCAGTTCTTC	CASRQALAGGHGEQFF
-	-	TRBV18	TRBJ1-2	TGTGCCAGCTCCATCGAACCGGGACAAGCGGGCTACACCTTC	CASSIEPGQAGYTF
many	TRBD2	TRBV7-2	TRBJ2-7	TGTGCCAGCAGCTTAGGTGATAGCGGGAGAACGGTTTTTTACGAGCAGTACTTC	CASSLGDSGRTVFYEQYF
-	TRBD2	TRBV19	TRBJ2-1	TGTGCCAGTACAGCGGGACTCTACAATGAGCAGTTCTTC	CASTAGLYNEQFF
-	-	TRBV2	TRBJ2-2	TGTGCCAGCAGTGATAGCACCGGGGAGCTGTTTTTT	CASSDSTGELFF
-	-	TRBV4-2	TRBJ2-7	TGTGCCAGCAGCCAAGTGCAGGGCGCCCCAGAGGAGGAGCAGTACTTC	CASSQVQGAPEEEQYF
-	-	TRBV14	TRBJ2-5	TGTGCCAGCAGCCATCCCCTGCGGGAGACCCAGTACTTC	CASSHPLRETQYF
-	-	TRBV11-2	TRBJ1-1	TGTGCCAGCAGCAGGGAGGGAGGGAACACTGAAGCTTTCTTT	CASSREGGNTEAFF
-	-	TRBV4-3	TRBJ1-1	TGCGCCAGCAGCCAAGGGCCACAGAACACTGAAGCTTTCTTT	CASSQGPQNTEAFF
-	-	TRBV21-1	TRBJ1-6	TGTGCCAGCAGCAATCAACCCCTCCACTTT	CASSNQPLHF
-	TRBD1	TRBV6-5	TRBJ1-1	TGTGCCAGCAGCAAAGACAGGGTTAGGGTTACTGAAGCTTTCTTT	CASSKDRVRVTEAFF
-	-	TRBV30	TRBJ1-1	TGTGCCTGGAGTGCCTGGGCGGGCGCGGGAACTGAAGCTTTCTTT	CAWSAWAGAGTEAFF
-	-	TRBV21-1	TRBJ1-5	TGTGCCAGCAGCGACTTGCAGCCCCAGCATTTT	CASSDLQPQHF
-	-	TRBV20-1	TRBJ2-3	TGCAGTGCTAGTGCCTATGCAACAGATACGCAGTATTTT	CSASAYATDTQYF
-	-	TRBV19	TRBJ2-7	TGTGCCACCTCCCCGGAGGGGGCCGACGAGCAGTACTTC	CATSPEGADEQYF
-	TRBD2	TRBV7-2	TRBJ2-7	TGTGCCAGCAGCCCCTGGACTAGCAGTTACGAGCAGTACTTC	CASSPWTSSYEQYF
once	-	TRBV4-3	TRBJ2-7	TGCGCCAGCAGCCAAGAACTAGCTCCCTCCTACGAGCAGTACTTC	CASSQELAPSYEQYF
-	-	TRBV7-3	TRBJ2-1	TGTGCCAGCAGCTTAACTAGCGGAACTCACAATGAGCAGTTCTTC	CASSLTSGTHNEQFF
-	TRBD1	TRBV20-1	TRBJ1-1	TGCAGGAAATCAGGGGGAACTGAAGCTTTCTTT	CRKSGGTEAFF
-	TRBD2	TRBV5-1	TRBJ2-1	TGCGCCAGCAGCTTGGGGGGACTAGCGGCATTCTACAATGAGCAGTTCTTC	CASSLGGLAAFYNEQFF
-	TRBD1	TRBV2	TRBJ1-1	TGTGCCAGCAGTCTACAGGGGGACACTGAAGCTTTCTTT	CASSLQGDTEAFF
-	-	TRBV4-1	TRBJ1-2	TGCGCCAGCAGCCAAGATTTCGGAGGATCCTTTTATGGCTACACCTTC	CASSQDFGGSFYGYTF
-	TRBD2	TRBV27	TRBJ2-5	TGTGCCAGCAGTAAAATGGCGGGAGAGAAGACCCAGTACTTC	CASSKMAGEKTQYF
-	-	TRBV11-2	TRBJ1-5	TGTGCCAGCAGCTTGGACCAGGGAAGCAATCAGCCCCAGCATTTT	CASSLDQGSNQPQHF
once	-	TRBV7-9	TRBJ2-7	TGTGCCAGCAGCCCCACAGGTACCTACGAGCAGTACTTC	CASSPTGTYEQYF
-	TRBD1	TRBV5-1	TRBJ1-2	TGCGCCAGCAGCCCCGGACAGGGGGCTGGCTACACCTTC	CASSPGQGAGYTF
-	-	TRBV6-4	TRBJ1-2	TGTGCCAGCAGTGACTCAGAGGGTCCTGCTTATGGCTACACCTTC	CASSDSEGPAYGYTF
-	TRBD1	TRBV10-3	TRBJ1-3	TGTGCCATCAGTGAATTCGGATTAGGGACAGGTGGAAACACCATATATTTT	CAISEFGLGTGGNTIYF
-	-	TRBV13	TRBJ1-6	TGTGCCAGCAGCCAGCGGGGGGACCTTAATTCACCCCTCCACTTT	CASSQRGDLNSPLHF
few	TRBD1	TRBV5-3	TRBJ1-1	TGTGCCAGAAGGTCGGTTCCGGGACAGGGACCTAACACTGAAGCTTTCTTT	CARRSVPGQGPNTEAFF